The 9 T cell receptor beta chains below come from one sample, sequenced in a study of cytomegalovirus exposure and HLA in healthy donors. The PCR employed 60 Vbeta primers together with 13 Jbeta primers. The assay was immunoSEQ multiplex PCR, and TCRdb's table has in-frame clones only and misses some. The listing contains just over 80,000 clones. The sample taken for sequencing was PBMCs. These receptors were taken from a woman aged 30 to 39 in good health and CMV-seronegative.

The V gene is TRBV6-5, the J gene TRBJ1-1, with 8 bases aligning to TRBD1. The CDR3 length is 13 residues. Per the germline V gene, CDR1 is MNHEY and CDR2 is SVGAGI. The V segment lost 2 bases and the J segment 5 bases; nucleotides outside the gene matches: 1. CDR3 bases: TGTGCCAGCAGTTACACAGGGGGGACTGAAGCTTTCTTT. Amino acids: CASSYTGGTEAFF.

V and J are TRBV27 and TRBJ2-1; a possible D gene is TRBD1 (5 bases). Trimming pared 8 bases from V and 5 bases from J, leaving 13 bases between. The CDR3 is made up of 13 amino acids. Germline CDR1 MNHEY, CDR2 SMNVEV (reference sequence). This chain's CDR3 is CASSRTFDNEQFF. The CDR3 nucleotides are TGTGCCAGCTCACGGACATTCGACAATGAGCAGTTCTTC.

This chain connects TRBV6-5 to TRBJ2-2, with 8 positions matching TRBD1. CDR1 is MNHEY, CDR2 SVGAGI, per germline. This CDR3 is 15 amino acids long. Trimming took 5 bases from V and 3 from J; bases not matched to a gene: 5. The CDR3 is CASSRTGIDTGELFF. The CDR3 DNA reads TGTGCCAGCAGTCGGACAGGGATCGACACCGGGGAGCTGTTTTTT.

The chain combines TRBV18 with TRBJ2-5; D gene ambiguous. This CDR3 region has 13 residues. Deletions cut 3 bases from V and 5 bases from J, with 10 bases between. Germline lookup yields CDR1 KGHSH and CDR2 LQKENI. DNA for the CDR3: TGTGCCAGCTCACCGAGGCACTTGGAGACCCAGTACTTC. Its protein product is CASSPRHLETQYF.

V gene TRBV19 combines with J gene TRBJ1-6, with TRBD1 matching 8 bases. The CDR3 length is 21 residues. The germline gives CDR1 LNHDA, CDR2 SQIVND (reference sequence). Germline trimming cut 6 bases from V and 0 bases from J; bases unmatched to any gene: 19. As DNA, the CDR3 is TGTGCCAGTAGCTTAGTCGGAGGTGGGACAGGAAAAAGCTCCTATAATTCACCCCTCCACTTT. Its protein is CASSLVGGGTGKSSYNSPLHF.

J is TRBJ2-3 and V is TRBV29-1; no reliable D call. Germline assignment: CDR1 SQVTM and CDR2 ANQGSEA. V lost 3 bases and J lost 3, with 4 bases in between. The CDR3 contains 11 residues. CDR3 nucleotide sequence: TGCAGCGTTGAGGCTACAGATACGCAGTATTTT. It is translated as CSVEATDTQYF.

V and J are TRBV6-5 and TRBJ1-5; 7 bases line up with TRBD1. J gave up 4 bases and V 2 bases, and 5 bases lay outside the gene matches. This CDR3 has 15 residues. Germline V gene sequence: CDR1 MNHEY, CDR2 SVGAGI. The CDR3 spells CASSYRQGGNQPQHF. CDR3 sequence (DNA): TGTGCCAGCAGTTACAGACAGGGTGGGAATCAGCCCCAGCATTTT.

The gene calls are TRBV10-2 and TRBJ1-1; no definite D call. The CDR3 contains 14 residues. The V end lost 2 bases, the J end lost 3 bases, and 10 bases lay between the germline ends. CDR1 WSHSY and CDR2 SAAADI come from the germline V gene. The CDR3 bases are TGCGCCAGCAGTGAGGTTAACGGGGACACTGAAGCTTTCTTT. It translates to CASSEVNGDTEAFF.

The CDR3 nucleotides read TGTGCCTGGAGGGGAGCGGGGGGGCTGCGGGCCGGGGAGCTGTTTTTT. Amino acid sequence: CAWRGAGGLRAGELFF. The J gene is TRBJ2-2, the V gene TRBV30; TRBD2 aligns across 10 bases. CDR1 is GTSNPN and CDR2 is SVGIG in the germline V gene (reference sequence). The ends lost 3 bases at V and 6 bases at J; junction bases unmatched: 10. The CDR3 covers 16 residues.